These 25 T cell receptor beta chains came from one sample sequenced in a study of graft-versus-host responses after intestinal transplantation. Sequencing was performed with immunoSEQ multiplex PCR; in TCRdb, only in-frame clones are kept and a portion is missing. The sample includes more than 65,000 clones, approximately 84% of them seen just once. Their specific antigens are unknown. The sample was unstimulated CD4+ T cells sorted from spleen or lymph node cells, taken before transplant. The receptors derive from a human donor who was the organ donor for an intestinal transplant.

The chain recombines TRBV1 with TRBJ1-1; TRBD1, the table's D call, was not compared with the DNA. TRBV1 is labeled a pseudogene. This CDR3 has 19 residues. DNA for the CDR3: TGCACCAGCAGCCAGCTAGGACAGGGGGCGAGGAGAGGGAACACTGAAGCTTTCTTT. This sequence encodes CTSSQLGQGARRGNTEAFF.

The rearrangement joins TRBV9 to TRBJ2-5, with TRBD1 matching 8 bases. V trimming: 0 bases; J trimming: 3 bases; junction bases outside the gene matches: 1. Germline V CDR1 and CDR2: SGDLS, YYNGEE. This CDR3 comprises 14 residues. CDR3 protein: CASSVGQGKETQYF. In DNA, the CDR3 is TGTGCCAGCAGCGTAGGACAGGGGAAAGAGACCCAGTACTTC.

V is TRBV10-3 and J is TRBJ1-6, with TRBD1 as a possible D gene (5 bases). Germline V gene sequence: CDR1 ENHRY, CDR2 SYGVKD. Trimming stripped 10 bases from V and 5 bases from J, with 15 bases between. The CDR3 sequence is 14 residues long. CDR3 in DNA: TGTGCCAGCCTCGGACACGCTGATAATTCACCCCTCCACTTT. This sequence encodes CASLGHADNSPLHF.

The chain links TRBV19 to TRBJ1-1, with D unclear. The V end was cut by 4 bases, the J end by 6 bases, with 12 bases between. The CDR3 loop spans 13 amino acids. CDR1 is LNHDA and CDR2 is SQIVND in the germline V gene (reference sequence). In DNA form, the CDR3 reads TGTGCCAGTAGTAAAGTGACATTCGCTGAAGCTTTCTTT. This encodes CASSKVTFAEAFF. The entire variable domain, with the rest obtained from reference TRBV19 and TRBJ1-1, is as follows: DGGITQSPKYLFRKEGQNVTLSCEQNLNHDAMYWYRQDPGQGLRLIYYSQIVNDFQKGDIAEGYSVSREKKESFPLTVTSAQKNPTAFYLCASSKVTFAEAFFGQGTRLTVV.

The chain has TRBV7-9 and TRBJ2-7; 7 nucleotides line up with TRBD1. V gave up 4 bases and J gave up 3 bases; unmatched junction bases: 6. The germline CDR1 and CDR2 sequences are SEHNR and FQNEAQ (reference sequence). This CDR3 comprises 14 residues. CDR3 nucleotides: TGTGCCAGCAGCTCCGACGGGACAGTCTACGAGCAGTACGTC. Translation: CASSSDGTVYEQYV.

The sample holds one count of this clone. J is TRBJ2-5 and V is TRBV6-6, with a tentative D call TRBD2 (5 bases). V lost 6 bases to trimming and J lost 11 bases, with 19 bases between them. The CDR3 runs 13 residues. Germline V CDR1 and CDR2: MNHNY, SVGAGI (reference sequence). The CDR3 sequence is CASSRGLGGLQYF. Here the CDR3 DNA reads TGTGCCAGCAGCAGAGGACTTGGTGGGTTACAGTACTTC.

The rearrangement links TRBV18 to TRBJ2-7; D uncertain. The CDR3 spans 13 residues. Trimming took 3 bases from V and 3 from J, leaving 9 bases between them. Germline CDR1 and CDR2: KGHSH and LQKENI. CDR3 sequence (DNA): TGTGCCAGCTCACCCGGCCTAGTCTACGAGCAGTACGTC. Its translation is CASSPGLVYEQYV.

J is TRBJ1-2 and V is TRBV6-1; 9 nucleotides agree with TRBD1. The CDR3 loop spans 15 amino acids. V shed 1 base and J 6 bases; nucleotides not matched to a gene: 6. Per germline, CDR1 MNHNS and CDR2 SASEGT. CDR3 sequence (DNA): TGTGCCAGCAGTGAAGGATTTGGGGACAGGGATGGCTACACCTTC. This gives the protein CASSEGFGDRDGYTF.

This clone was detected only once. This chain links TRBV19 with TRBJ1-2, with no clear D. V was cut by 5 bases and J by 0 bases, with 7 bases left in between. Germline values: CDR1 LNHDA, CDR2 SQIVND (reference sequence). The CDR3 loop spans 13 amino acids. The CDR3 region is CASSLGTNYGYTF. The CDR3 DNA reads as TGTGCCAGTAGTCTCGGGACTAACTATGGCTACACCTTC.

V is TRBV29-1 and J is TRBJ1-5; D is possibly TRBD1 (6 bases). CDR1 and CDR2 (germline): SQVTM, ANQGSEA. V gave up 3 bases and J gave up 2 bases, with 14 bases separating them. This CDR3 region has 15 residues. The CDR3 loop is CSVEGGARGNQPQHF. DNA for the CDR3: TGCAGCGTTGAGGGGGGGGCGCGGGGCAATCAGCCCCAGCATTTT.

The rearrangement joins TRBV28 to TRBJ1-5; D possibly corresponds to TRBD1 (5 bases). V was clipped by 6 bases and J by 7 bases, with 19 bases between them. Per the germline V gene, CDR1 is MDHEN and CDR2 is SYDVKM. The CDR3 extends over 15 amino acids. CDR3 nucleotide sequence: TGTGCCAGCAGCGAGATCAGGGTGGGGGGACAGCCCCAGCATTTT. The encoded protein is CASSEIRVGGQPQHF. The variable domain in full, with the rest retrieved from reference TRBV28 and TRBJ1-5, is DVKVTQSSRYLVKRTGEKVFLECVQDMDHENMFWYRQDPGLGLRLIYFSYDVKMKEKGDIPEGYSVSREKKERFSLILESASTNQTSMYLCASSEIRVGGQPQHFGDGTRLSIL.

J is TRBJ1-5 and V is TRBV18; a weak D match, TRBD1 (6 bases). This CDR3 has 14 residues. Germline V gene data show CDR1 as KGHSH and CDR2 as LQKENI. Between the trimmed V and J ends, which lost 2 bases and 4 bases, there was a span of 9 bases. DNA for the CDR3: TGTGCCAGCTCACCAATGGGGGCAAATCAGCCCCAGCATTTT. Its translation is CASSPMGANQPQHF.

The chain combines TRBV11-1 with TRBJ2-7, with D perhaps TRBD2 (6 bases). V lost 3 bases, J lost 9 bases, and 9 bases lay in between. Germline V CDR1 and CDR2: SGHAT, FQDESV (reference sequence). This CDR3 has 11 residues. The CDR3 sequence is CASSFKGGQYV. CDR3 bases: TGTGCCAGCAGCTTTAAGGGAGGGCAGTACGTC.

This clone was found once. The chain carries TRBV27 and TRBJ1-1; D gene uncertain. The germline V gene has CDR1 MNHEY and CDR2 SMNVEV (reference sequence). The CDR3 is 19 amino acids. Trimming shortened V by 2 bases and J by 4 bases, and 26 bases separated the two germline ends. CDR3: CASSLDAARRRVMGTEAFF. The CDR3 DNA sequence: TGTGCCAGCAGTTTAGACGCGGCGCGGCGGCGGGTTATGGGCACTGAAGCTTTCTTT.

V usage is TRBV15 and J usage is TRBJ2-2; 10 nucleotides line up with TRBD1. This CDR3 is 16 amino acids long. The germline V gene has CDR1 LNHNV and CDR2 YYDKDF (reference sequence). J was trimmed by 6 bases and V by 4 bases; bases with no gene match: 8. The CDR3 reads CATSMRTGGMSGELFF. The CDR3 DNA follows: TGTGCCACCAGCATGCGGACAGGGGGAATGTCCGGGGAGCTGTTTTTT.

J is TRBJ2-3 and V is TRBV7-3; 15 bases map to TRBD2. The V gene's germline CDR1 is SGHTA and CDR2 FQGTGA. Trimming cost V 5 bases and J 4 bases; bases outside gene matches: 10. The CDR3 is made up of 18 amino acids. In DNA, the CDR3 is TGTGCCAGCAGCCGAGGACTAGCGGGGGGGCCGGGCGCAGATACGCAGTATTTT. Translation gives CASSRGLAGGPGADTQYF. The full variable domain, its missing parts supplied by reference TRBV7-3 and TRBJ2-3, is GAGVSQTPSNKVTEKGKYVELRCDPISGHTALYWYRQSLGQGPEFLIYFQGTGAADDSGLPNDRFFAVRPEGSVSTLKIQRTERGDSAVYLCASSRGLAGGPGADTQYFGPGTRLTVL.

J is TRBJ2-4 and V is TRBV28, with 10 bases matching TRBD1. This CDR3 contains 15 residues. The germline gives CDR1 MDHEN, CDR2 SYDVKM. J gave up 5 bases and V 3 bases, and 4 bases lay outside the gene matches. The CDR3: CASSFPGTGENIQYF. CDR3 bases: TGTGCCAGCAGTTTCCCGGGGACAGGGGAAAACATTCAGTACTTC.

The V gene is TRBV28, the J gene TRBJ1-1, with 7 bases matching TRBD1. CDR3 size: 15 residues. CDR1 is MDHEN and CDR2 is SYDVKM in the germline V gene. V lost 6 bases to trimming and J lost 4 bases; unmatched junction nucleotides: 11. The CDR3 DNA follows: TGTGCCAGCAGGCACAACAGGGGAATGTCCACTGAAGCTTTCTTT. This translates into CASRHNRGMSTEAFF.

The chain is built from TRBV9 and TRBJ2-5, with 8 bases identical to TRBD1. With 3 bases clipped from V and 5 bases from J, the junction kept 9 bases outside the gene matches. From germline, CDR1 is SGDLS and CDR2 YYNGEE. CDR3 length: 15 amino acids. CDR3 sequence (DNA): TGTGCCAGCAGCGCCGAGGACAGGGTCTTGGAGACCCAGTACTTC. Its protein product is CASSAEDRVLETQYF.

V usage is TRBV28 and J usage is TRBJ2-1; D gene uncertain. This CDR3 is built from 11 residues. Trimming shortened V by 11 bases and J by 9 bases, and 14 bases separated the two germline ends. Germline values: CDR1 MDHEN, CDR2 SYDVKM. Written as DNA, the CDR3 is TGTGCCTCAGCTAACAGTCGTGAGCAGTTCTTC. Residues: CASANSREQFF.

J is TRBJ2-3 and V is TRBV28, with 7 bases matching TRBD2. The CDR3 extends over 14 amino acids. Trimming at V came to 6 bases and at J to 6 bases, leaving 9 bases not matched to a gene. CDR1 is MDHEN, CDR2 SYDVKM, per germline. The CDR3 sequence: CASRRESAGDTQYF. For the CDR3, the DNA is TGTGCCAGCAGGCGGGAGTCAGCAGGGGATACGCAGTATTTT. The full variable domain, its missing parts supplied by reference TRBV28 and TRBJ2-3, is DVKVTQSSRYLVKRTGEKVFLECVQDMDHENMFWYRQDPGLGLRLIYFSYDVKMKEKGDIPEGYSVSREKKERFSLILESASTNQTSMYLCASRRESAGDTQYFGPGTRLTVL.

The J gene is TRBJ1-4, the V gene TRBV15; 8 nucleotides align to TRBD1. CDR3 size: 15 residues. The ends lost 1 base at V and 5 bases at J; junction bases unmatched: 3. The germline V gene has CDR1 LNHNV and CDR2 YYDKDF (reference sequence). The CDR3 region is CATSRVDRGNEKLFF. Written as DNA, the CDR3 is TGTGCCACCAGCAGAGTTGACAGGGGAAATGAAAAACTGTTTTTT. The variable domain in full, with the rest retrieved from reference TRBV15 and TRBJ1-4, is DAMVIQNPRYQVTQFGKPVTLSCSQTLNHNVMYWYQQKSSQAPKLLFHYYDKDFNNEADTPDNFQSRRPNTSFCFLDIRSPGLGDTAMYLCATSRVDRGNEKLFFGSGTQLSVL.

The V call is TRBV5-1, the J call TRBJ1-1; 7 nucleotides match TRBD1. The CDR3 covers 15 residues. V was clipped by 4 bases and J by 1 base; unmatched bases: 7. Germline lookup yields CDR1 SGHRS and CDR2 YFSETQ. CDR3 amino acids: CASSPDRAKNTEAFF. For the CDR3, the DNA is TGCGCCAGCAGCCCCGACAGGGCGAAGAACACTGAAGCTTTCTTT.

V gene TRBV6-4 combines with J gene TRBJ1-2; D is unresolved. Trimming took off 0 bases at V and 8 bases at J, with 13 bases between the two ends. The CDR3 has 14 residues. Looked up from germline, CDR1 is MRHNA and CDR2 is SNTAGT. CDR3 in amino acids: CASSDSPSMRGYTF. The DNA for the CDR3 is TGTGCCAGCAGTGACTCACCCTCAATGCGGGGCTACACCTTC.

This clone was seen only once. The gene calls are TRBV9 and TRBJ2-5; 8 nucleotides align to TRBD2. CDR3 length equals 16 residues. The germline gives CDR1 SGDLS, CDR2 YYNGEE. The trim removed 4 bases at V and 4 bases at J, leaving 12 bases unmatched. The CDR3 protein is CASSPRLGGGLETQYF. The CDR3 region has the DNA TGTGCCAGCAGCCCCCGTCTGGGCGGGGGGTTAGAGACCCAGTACTTC. Together with reference TRBV9 and TRBJ2-5, the CDR3 gives the full variable domain: DSGVTQTPKHLITATGQRVTLRCSPRSGDLSVYWYQQSLDQGLQFLIQYYNGEERAKGNILERFSAQQFPDLHSELNLSSLELGDSALYFCASSPRLGGGLETQYFGPGTRLLVL.